This T cell receptor (beta chain) is from a study of regulatory T cells in long-lasting Graves disease (dated by TCRdb to the early 2020s). In the study overall: Persistent Graves' disease was defined as persistently positive TSH receptor autoantibodies together with antithyroid drug treatment for over 5 years. Peripheral blood TCR sequencing and RNA sequencing compared persistent Graves' disease patients with newly diagnosed Graves' disease patients. The study took place in China and was registered as a clinical trial. A total of about 35 samples underwent TCR sequencing, from about 13 patients with persistent Graves' disease and about 20 patients with newly diagnosed Graves' disease. Antithyroid drugs had been taken for about 10.3 years on average by persistent Graves' disease patients in the clinical cohort. What the research found in general, with its limitations: A larger number of public clonotypes was shared among persistent patients (approximately 2,600) than among newly diagnosed patients (roughly 1,000). Preferential use of TRBV28, TRBJ1-2 and TRBJ2-5 was observed in persistent disease, whereas TRBV20-1 and TRBJ2-1 were favored in newly diagnosed disease. The small sample size was acknowledged by the authors as a limitation that may reduce accuracy. Persistent Graves' disease patients showed lower TCR Shannon entropy and fewer highly expanded clones than newly diagnosed patients, suggesting clonal expansion. Peripheral blood alone was examined, since thyroid tissue, which constituted the primary lesion, could not be accessed. Sequencing and analysis were restricted to the TCR beta chain.

V lost 4 bases and J lost 0 bases, and the count of bases not matched to a germline gene is 11. The germline V gene (reference sequence) supplies CDR1 LNHDA and CDR2 SQIVND. CDR3 length: 17 amino acids, cysteine to phenylalanine. Only the CDR3 portion is preserved as DNA: 51 bases, with reading frame beginning at the first base. The method behind the library was multiplex PCR. The data were produced on an Illumina HiSeq 4000. iRepertoire HTBI primers and Arm-PCR amplification of CDR3 regions were used to construct TCR beta libraries. Gel purification was performed on PCR products prior to sequencing. Per the original workflow: A total of around 59 TRBV and about 13 TRBJ segments were identified across samples and were used for gene usage analysis of CDR3 amino acid clonotypes. Filtered high-quality paired reads were merged into contigs using COPE and FqMerger. BLAST was used to align contigs to the IMGT TRBV, TRBD and TRBJ reference genes, and CDR3 was defined following IMGT. Clonotypes above 0.1% frequency were classified as highly expanded clones. Repertoire diversity was measured by Shannon entropy, and V-J evenness by the Gini coefficient. A clonotype found in more than one individual was treated as public. TCRdb reran the public reads through fastp at Q25 and MiXCR, keeping productive beta chains. Rows are unified per CDR3 protein, each entry keeping the most common DNA and genes. TCRdb, not the original authors, processed these V and J calls. The sample data list around 460,000 distinct CDR3 sequences, and 20% to 25% of these were observed just once. The top ten clones comprise about 6.6% of the sample.

Sample time point, as interpreted from the label and publication: persistent/refractory GD, antithyroid drugs over 5 years with positive TRAb. For both TCR sequencing and RNA sequencing, RNA was extracted from PBMCs using TRIzol. Graves' disease was diagnosed according to American Thyroid Association guidelines. The patients came from an endocrinology department in Xi'an, China. Each patient gave around 9.2 milliliters of peripheral blood, collected in an EDTA anticoagulant tube. Ficoll Paque Plus density gradient separation was used to isolate PBMCs, and no additional T cell sorting was done. RNA quality was checked with an Agilent 2100 Bioanalyzer and agarose gel, and concentration with a NanoDrop 2000. The sample holds many counts of this clonotype. The clone's antigen remains unknown. No base quality values were provided; no much bigger clone lies one nucleotide off.

The sequences come from peripheral blood mononuclear cells (PBMCs), collected when the disease was refractory, from a patient treated with antithyroid drugs. The V and J genes are TRBV19 and TRBJ1-1; TRBD1 fits 7 bases in the junction. The clonotype was recovered from a female donor with Graves disease. In nucleotides, the sequence is TGTGCCAGTAGTACCCAACTGACAGGGATCATGAACACTGAAGCTTTCTTT. This translates into CASSTQLTGIMNTEAFF.